This TCR beta chain appears in the sequencing data of a study of cytomegalovirus exposure and HLA in healthy donors. Whole-study findings and limits: A further, later analysis showed that HLA-associated TCR beta chains (compared with equally common others) were more clonally expanded. Published work reported that the classifier diagnosed cytomegalovirus status with high specificity and sensitivity.

Remarks on this clone: Its antigen is as yet unknown.

The primer mix had 60 Vbeta and 13 Jbeta primers. Some clones are missing from TCRdb's copy, which holds only in-frame ones; the method was immunoSEQ multiplex PCR. The data hold roughly 87,000 clones, with about 77% observed a single time. Germline CDR1 reads LNHDA; CDR2 reads SQIVND (reference sequence). The CDR3 is 15 residues long. Trimming cost V 9 bases and J 3 bases; bases outside gene matches: 10. This clonotype originated in a man aged 55-75 years in good health and CMV-seronegative. The specimen sequenced was PBMCs. V usage is TRBV19 and J usage is TRBJ1-4; 7 nucleotides match TRBD1. The CDR3 spells CASINRTGSNEKLFF. Here the CDR3 DNA reads TGTGCCAGCATTAATAGGACAGGATCTAATGAAAAACTGTTTTTT.